Below are 20 T cell receptor beta chains sequenced from a single sample in a study of blood T cell repertoires in COVID-19. Clones were read by immunoSEQ multiplex PCR, and TCRdb kept only the in-frame ones, dropping some. The top ten hold roughly 2.9% of the sample, which has some 290,000 clones, roughly nine tenths seen once. The sample consisted of peripheral blood. The source is a young woman with COVID-19, enrolled during active disease.

The chain is built from TRBV9 and TRBJ1-1, with TRBD1 matching over 7 bases. Per germline, CDR1 SGDLS and CDR2 YYNGEE. The length of the CDR3 is 16 residues. V gave up 4 bases and J gave up 3 bases; unmatched junction bases: 12. The CDR3 nucleotides are TGTGCCAGCAGCCCACAGGCCGACAGGGATGACACTGAAGCTTTCTTT. Translated: CASSPQADRDDTEAFF. Full variable domain (outside the CDR3, taken from reference TRBV9 and TRBJ1-1): DSGVTQTPKHLITATGQRVTLRCSPRSGDLSVYWYQQSLDQGLQFLIQYYNGEERAKGNILERFSAQQFPDLHSELNLSSLELGDSALYFCASSPQADRDDTEAFFGQGTRLTVV.

This clone occurred a few times. The chain joins TRBV3-1 (or the pseudogene TRBV3-2) to TRBJ2-3, with TRBD2 matching over 7 bases. There are 16 residues in the CDR3. V lost 1 base, J lost 0 bases, and 4 bases stayed unmatched. From germline, CDR1 is LGHDT and CDR2 YNNKEL (reference sequence). Here the CDR3 DNA reads TGTGCCAGCAGCCAAGCCAGCGGGGTTAGCACAGATACGCAGTATTTT. This sequence encodes CASSQASGVSTDTQYF.

V gene TRBV7-8 combines with J gene TRBJ2-3, with 10 bases identical to TRBD1. The CDR3 consists of 17 residues. Germline V lookup: CDR1 SGHVS, CDR2 FQNEAQ. After removal of 3 bases from V and 6 bases from J, the junction contained 12 bases not matched to a gene. The CDR3 reads CASSLGIRDRGLDTQYF. Written as DNA, the CDR3 is TGTGCCAGCAGCTTGGGCATCCGGGACAGGGGCCTCGATACGCAGTATTTT.

This chain joins TRBV7-9 and TRBJ1-5; tentative D call: TRBD1 (6 bases). This CDR3 spans 16 amino acids. Germline CDR1 SEHNR, CDR2 FQNEAQ (reference sequence). Trimming left V 1 base short and J 3 bases short, with 13 bases between. The CDR3 DNA follows: TGTGCCAGCAGCTTAGAGGACAGCGGGGCCAATCAGCCCCAGCATTTT. This translates into CASSLEDSGANQPQHF.

The chain couples TRBV30 to TRBJ2-1, with TRBD2 identical over 9 bases. Germline-derived CDR1 and CDR2 are GTSNPN and SVGIG (reference sequence). The ends lost 1 base at V and 7 bases at J; junction bases unmatched: 5. The CDR3 is made up of 14 amino acids. The CDR3: CAWSAGLARNEQFF. The CDR3 nucleotides read TGTGCCTGGAGTGCGGGACTAGCCAGGAATGAGCAGTTCTTC. The variable domain in full, completed from reference TRBV30 and TRBJ2-1, reads SQTIHQWPATLVQPVGSPLSLECTVEGTSNPNLYWYRQAAGRGLQLLFYSVGIGQISSEVPQNLSASRPQDRQFILSSKKLLLSDSGFYLCAWSAGLARNEQFFGPGTRLTVL.

This chain uses TRBV2 with TRBJ2-5; D remains unclear. The V and J ends lost 6 bases and 2 bases respectively, with 10 bases between them. This CDR3 comprises 13 residues. Looked up from germline, CDR1 is SNHLY and CDR2 is FYNNEI. CDR3 sequence reads: CASSLYRQETQYF. CDR3 nucleotide sequence: TGTGCCAGCAGCCTATACAGACAAGAGACCCAGTACTTC.

This clone was detected only a few times. V is TRBV20-1 and J is TRBJ2-5, with 11 bases matching TRBD1. Looked up from germline, CDR1 is DFQATT and CDR2 is SNEGSKA (reference sequence). The ends lost 3 bases at V and 4 bases at J; junction bases unmatched: 10. The CDR3 has 16 amino acids. CDR3: CSASKPGQGVGETQYF. In DNA, the CDR3 is TGCAGTGCTAGTAAACCGGGACAGGGGGTCGGAGAGACCCAGTACTTC.

This chain connects TRBV20-1 to TRBJ2-6; D is unresolved. Trimming left V 3 bases short and J 3 bases short, with 6 bases between. This CDR3 contains 13 residues. Germline V gene lookup returns CDR1 DFQATT and CDR2 SNEGSKA (reference sequence). The CDR3 nucleotides are TGCAGTGCTAGTCCGGTTGGGGCCAACGTCCTGACTTTC. Its translation is CSASPVGANVLTF.

V gene TRBV4-1 combines with J gene TRBJ2-3, with 16 bases fitting TRBD2. Germline trimming cut 2 bases from V and 3 bases from J; bases unmatched to any gene: 5. CDR1 and CDR2 (germline): MGHRA, YSYEKL. The CDR3 totals 18 residues. The CDR3 sequence is CASSQTGTSGRVTDTQYF. The DNA for the CDR3 is TGCGCCAGCAGCCAAACCGGGACTAGCGGGAGGGTAACAGATACGCAGTATTTT.

The chain joins TRBV27 to TRBJ1-6, with D tentatively TRBD1 (5 bases). The germline gives CDR1 MNHEY, CDR2 SMNVEV (reference sequence). Trimming took off 0 bases at V and 11 bases at J, with 17 bases between the two ends. This CDR3 spans 16 amino acids. CDR3 sequence: CASSLSGKPPGAPLHF. The CDR3 nucleotides read TGTGCCAGCAGTTTATCTGGAAAACCTCCGGGGGCACCCCTCCACTTT.

This rearrangement joins TRBV30 to TRBJ2-1; 8 bases agree with TRBD2. The V gene's germline CDR1 is GTSNPN and CDR2 SVGIG (reference sequence). J gave up 8 bases and V 0 bases, and 12 bases lay outside the gene matches. This CDR3 comprises 16 residues. Here the CDR3 reads CAWSVHSGKVGDEQFF. Here the CDR3 DNA reads TGTGCCTGGAGTGTCCATAGCGGGAAGGTTGGAGATGAGCAGTTCTTC.

The chain uses TRBV3-1 (or the pseudogene TRBV3-2) and TRBJ1-4, with D perhaps matching TRBD1 (5 bases). Germline V lookup: CDR1 LGHDT, CDR2 YNNKEL (reference sequence). V dropped 1 base and J dropped 7 bases, with 16 bases sitting between them. The CDR3 has 16 amino acids. In DNA form, the CDR3 reads TGTGCCAGCAGCCAAGGGGGCAGGGTAACGGGTGAAAAACTGTTTTTT. This translates into CASSQGGRVTGEKLFF.

The chain uses TRBV2 and TRBJ1-5, with 8 bases fitting TRBD1. The germline V gene has CDR1 SNHLY and CDR2 FYNNEI. This CDR3 is 11 amino acids long. The J segment lost 11 bases and the V segment lost 5 bases, leaving 2 bases of the junction unmatched. The CDR3 loop reads CASSTDRAQHF. The CDR3 DNA follows: TGTGCCAGCAGTACGGACAGGGCCCAGCATTTT.

This chain joins TRBV6-5 and TRBJ1-4, with unresolved D. The CDR3 is 14 residues long. Germline CDR1 MNHEY, CDR2 SVGAGI. The V end was cut by 10 bases, the J end by 0 bases, with 12 bases between. CDR3 coding DNA: TGTGCCACGGGCCCGGGAGCAACTAATGAAAAACTGTTTTTT. Translated, it gives CATGPGATNEKLFF.

The genes are TRBV27 and TRBJ2-7; no clear D gene. The CDR3 has 13 residues. Germline assignment: CDR1 MNHEY and CDR2 SMNVEV (reference sequence). V was pared by 6 bases and J by 0 bases, with 9 bases between. The CDR3: CASRASSSYEQYF. CDR3 sequence (DNA): TGTGCCAGCAGGGCGTCTAGCTCCTACGAGCAGTACTTC.

This clone was detected once. The rearrangement joins TRBV20-1 to TRBJ1-1; D not resolved. Germline assignment: CDR1 DFQATT and CDR2 SNEGSKA (reference sequence). V lost 7 bases to trimming and J lost 2 bases, with 8 bases between them. The CDR3 length is 11 residues. The CDR3 reads CSVRRNTEAFF. CDR3 sequence (DNA): TGCAGTGTAAGGAGAAACACTGAAGCTTTCTTT.

The CDR3 region has the DNA TGTGCCAGCAGCCCGACTAGCGGCCCATTAGAGACCCAGTACTTC. Its protein is CASSPTSGPLETQYF. The rearrangement links TRBV7-6 to TRBJ2-5, with 9 bases lining up with TRBD2. Germline-derived CDR1 and CDR2 are SGHVS and FNYEAQ. The V gene end was trimmed by 5 bases and the J gene end by 4 bases; junction bases not matched to a gene: 8. The CDR3 covers 15 residues.

The V and J genes are TRBV5-1 and TRBJ2-1, with 9 bases matching TRBD2. CDR1 SGHRS and CDR2 YFSETQ come from the germline V gene. Trimming cost V 2 bases and J 5 bases; bases outside gene matches: 11. The CDR3 is 17 residues long. The CDR3, as DNA: TGCGCCAGCAGCTTCGACTATGGACTAGCGAAGAACAATGAGCAGTTCTTC. This sequence encodes CASSFDYGLAKNNEQFF. Combining the CDR3 with reference TRBV5-1 and TRBJ2-1 gives the whole variable domain KAGVTQTPRYLIKTRGQQVTLSCSPISGHRSVSWYQQTPGQGLQFLFEYFSETQRNKGNFPGRFSGRQFSNSRSEMNVSTLELGDSALYLCASSFDYGLAKNNEQFFGPGTRLTVL.

The chain couples TRBV25-1 to TRBJ2-2; 9 bases agree with TRBD1. Germline CDR1 and CDR2: MGHDK and SYGVNS. Unmatched junction bases numbered 8, after V lost 8 bases and J lost 4 bases. The CDR3 loop spans 15 amino acids. The CDR3 coding sequence is TGTGCCAGCGGACCATCGACAGGGGGCACCGGGGAGCTGTTTTTT. This sequence encodes CASGPSTGGTGELFF.

This chain links TRBV27 with TRBJ1-1; a possible D gene is TRBD1 (6 bases). This CDR3 comprises 14 residues. From germline, CDR1 is MNHEY and CDR2 SMNVEV (reference sequence). Deletions cut 6 bases from V and 3 bases from J, with 14 bases between. The CDR3 region has the DNA TGTGCCAGCAGCTCCTCGGACAGACACACTGAAGCTTTCTTT. Its translation is CASSSSDRHTEAFF.